Following are 4 T cell receptor beta chains from one sample sequenced in a study of cytomegalovirus exposure and HLA in healthy donors. Both 60 Vbeta primers and 13 Jbeta primers went into the PCR. Profiling relied on immunoSEQ multiplex PCR, and the TCRdb table lists in-frame clones only, not all of them. This table holds 90,000 to 150,000 clones, approximately 74% found once. The sample was PBMCs. These receptors all stem from a woman aged 50 to 60 in good health and CMV-seropositive.

The chain is built from TRBV25-1 and TRBJ2-7; 9 bases fit TRBD1. From germline, CDR1 is MGHDK and CDR2 SYGVNS. The V gene end was trimmed by 3 bases and the J gene end by 1 base; junction bases not matched to a gene: 1. The CDR3 loop spans 14 amino acids. This CDR3 is CASSDGTGSYEQYF. As DNA, the CDR3 is TGTGCCAGCAGTGATGGGACAGGGTCCTACGAGCAGTACTTC.

The V call is TRBV5-1, the J call TRBJ2-3; 12 bases line up with TRBD2. V shed 4 bases and J 4 bases; nucleotides not matched to a gene: 10. Per the germline V gene, CDR1 is SGHRS and CDR2 is YFSETQ. The CDR3 totals 17 residues. CDR3 in amino acids: CASSQMSTSGGSDTQYF. CDR3 DNA: TGCGCCAGCAGCCAAATGTCGACTAGCGGGGGCTCAGATACGCAGTATTTT.

This clone has only a few counts. The rearrangement uses TRBV5-4 and TRBJ1-1; D gene unclear. Germline CDR1 and CDR2: SGHNT and YYREEE (reference sequence). Trimming stripped 7 bases from V and 0 bases from J, with 7 bases between. CDR3 length: 12 amino acids. The chain's CDR3 is CASGRMNTEAFF. The CDR3 DNA sequence: TGTGCCAGCGGCAGGATGAACACTGAAGCTTTCTTT.

The V gene is TRBV7-7, the J gene TRBJ2-1, with a weak D call TRBD1 (6 bases). Trimming stripped 1 base from V and 2 bases from J, with 9 bases between. CDR1 is SSHAT, CDR2 FNYEAQ, per germline (reference sequence). This CDR3 has 15 amino acids. Written as DNA, the CDR3 is TGTGCCAGCAGCTTAGAACAGGGAGCCTACAATGAGCAGTTCTTC. This codes for CASSLEQGAYNEQFF.